Detailed here is one T cell receptor beta chain. The CDR3 extends over 15 amino acids. CDR1 MDHEN and CDR2 SYDVKM come from the germline V gene. V lost 3 bases to trimming and J lost 5 bases, with 16 bases between them. Patients from Seattle were sampled longitudinally, starting during active infection. The data derive from a study of blood T cell repertoires in COVID-19. For the study at large: Material from acute and convalescent COVID-19 was sourced from the United States, Italy and Spain. PBMCs, B-cell-depleted T cells, or T cells were the source of the cDNA or gDNA that made up the material.

How the authors handled the data: Scientists estimated how many nucleated cells there were by amplifying reference gene primers. This table comes from immunoSEQ multiplex PCR, and its TCRdb copy is limited to in-frame clones, with some not included. That table gives V, J and clone size, and the DNA gave D and trimming. The table lists 200,000 to 250,000 clones, under 85% of them singletons. The TCR comes from a woman in her twenties or thirties with COVID-19, enrolled during active disease. This chain joins TRBV28 and TRBJ2-5, with D possibly matching TRBD2 (6 bases). Material: peripheral blood. The CDR3 protein is CASSFGGPNWETQYF. The CDR3, as DNA: TGTGCCAGCAGTTTCGGGGGACCCAATTGGGAGACCCAGTACTTC.